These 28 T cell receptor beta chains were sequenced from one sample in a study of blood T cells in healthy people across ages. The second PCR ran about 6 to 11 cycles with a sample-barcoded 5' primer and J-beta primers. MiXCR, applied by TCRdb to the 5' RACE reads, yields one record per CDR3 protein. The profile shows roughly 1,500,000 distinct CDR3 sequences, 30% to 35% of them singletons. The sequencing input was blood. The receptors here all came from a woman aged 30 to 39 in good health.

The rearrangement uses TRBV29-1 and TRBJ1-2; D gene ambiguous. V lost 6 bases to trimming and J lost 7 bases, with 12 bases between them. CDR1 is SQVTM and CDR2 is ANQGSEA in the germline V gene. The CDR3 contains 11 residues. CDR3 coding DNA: TGCAGCGTCCGGGAGTATTTTGGCTACACCTTC. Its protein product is CSVREYFGYTF. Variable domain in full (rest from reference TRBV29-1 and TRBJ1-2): SAVISQKPSRDICQRGTSLTIQCQVDSQVTMMFWYRQQPGQSLTLIATANQGSEATYESGFVIDKFPISRPNLTFSTLTVSNMSPEDSSIYLCSVREYFGYTFGSGTRLTVV.

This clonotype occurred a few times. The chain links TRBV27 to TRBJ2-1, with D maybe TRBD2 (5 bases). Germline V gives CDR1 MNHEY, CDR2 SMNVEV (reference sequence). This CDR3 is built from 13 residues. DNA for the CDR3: TGTGCAGCTGATAGGGAGATCTACAATGAGCAGTTCTTC. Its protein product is CAADREIYNEQFF.

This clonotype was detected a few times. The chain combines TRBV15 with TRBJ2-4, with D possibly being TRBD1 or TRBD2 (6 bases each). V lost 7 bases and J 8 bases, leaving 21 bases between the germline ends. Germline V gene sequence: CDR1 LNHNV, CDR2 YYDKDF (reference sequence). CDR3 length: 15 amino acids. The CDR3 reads CATNLWGAYQDIQYF. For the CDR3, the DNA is TGTGCCACCAACCTATGGGGGGCCTACCAGGACATTCAGTACTTC.

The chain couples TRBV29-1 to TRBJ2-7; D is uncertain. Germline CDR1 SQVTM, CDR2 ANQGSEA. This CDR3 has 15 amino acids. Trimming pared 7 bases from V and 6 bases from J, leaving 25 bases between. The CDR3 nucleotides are TGCAGCGCCGCCATGGCCGACGTCCCCGAGCCCGAGCAGTACTTC. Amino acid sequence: CSAAMADVPEPEQYF.

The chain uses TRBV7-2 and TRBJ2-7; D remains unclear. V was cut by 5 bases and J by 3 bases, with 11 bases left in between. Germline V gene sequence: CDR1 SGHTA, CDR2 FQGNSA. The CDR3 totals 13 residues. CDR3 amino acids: CASSPEVVYEQYF. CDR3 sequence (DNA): TGTGCCAGCAGCCCAGAGGTAGTCTACGAGCAGTACTTC. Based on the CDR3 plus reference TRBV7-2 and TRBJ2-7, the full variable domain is GAGVSQSPSNKVTEKGKDVELRCDPISGHTALYWYRQSLGQGLEFLIYFQGNSAPDKSGLPSDRFSAERTGGSVSTLTIQRTQQEDSAVYLCASSPEVVYEQYFGPGTRLTVT.

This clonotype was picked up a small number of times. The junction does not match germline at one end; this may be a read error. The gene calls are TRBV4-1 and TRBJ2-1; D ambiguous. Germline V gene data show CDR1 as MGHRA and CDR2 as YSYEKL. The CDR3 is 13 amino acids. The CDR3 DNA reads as TGTGCCAGCAGCCAAGTTCCCGGAATTGAGCAGTTCTTC. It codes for CASSQVPGIEQFF.

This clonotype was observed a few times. The CDR3: CSAPPSSGGDEKLFF. Written as DNA, the CDR3 is TGCAGTGCGCCCCCCTCCTCTGGAGGGGATGAAAAACTGTTTTTT. The chain recombines TRBV20-1 with TRBJ1-4; D might be TRBD1 (5 bases). Trimming removed 6 bases from V and 6 bases from J, with 20 bases in between. The CDR3 contains 15 residues. Germline CDR1 DFQATT, CDR2 SNEGSKA (reference sequence).

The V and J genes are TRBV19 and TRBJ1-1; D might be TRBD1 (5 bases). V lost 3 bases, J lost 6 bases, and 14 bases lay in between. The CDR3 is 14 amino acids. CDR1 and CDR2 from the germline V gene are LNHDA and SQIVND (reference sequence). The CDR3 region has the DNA TGTGCCAGTAGTATCTCAGGGTTCCCCCCTGAAGCTTTCTTT. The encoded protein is CASSISGFPPEAFF.

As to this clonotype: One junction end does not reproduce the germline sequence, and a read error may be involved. In nucleotides, the CDR3 is TGTGCCAGCAGCAAAGCCATCGGGGACTCCCACAATGAGCAGTTCTTC. Its translation: CASSKAIGDSHNEQFF. V is TRBV11-2 and J is TRBJ2-1; TRBD2 might be the D (6 bases). Germline assignment: CDR1 SGHAT and CDR2 FQNNGV. This CDR3 comprises 16 residues.

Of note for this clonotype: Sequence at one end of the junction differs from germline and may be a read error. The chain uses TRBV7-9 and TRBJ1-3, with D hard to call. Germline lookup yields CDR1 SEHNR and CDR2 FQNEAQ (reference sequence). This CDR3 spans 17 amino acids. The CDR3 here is CASSLVRGRISGSTIYF. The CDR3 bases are TGTGCCAGCAGCTTAGTCCGAGGCAGAATCTCTGGAAGCACCATATATTTT.

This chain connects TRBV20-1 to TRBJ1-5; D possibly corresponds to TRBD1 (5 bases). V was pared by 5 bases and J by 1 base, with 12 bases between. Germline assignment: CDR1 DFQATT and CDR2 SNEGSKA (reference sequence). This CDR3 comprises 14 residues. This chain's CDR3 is CSAGSRGSNQPQHF. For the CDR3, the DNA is TGCAGTGCTGGATCCCGGGGGAGCAATCAGCCCCAGCATTTT.

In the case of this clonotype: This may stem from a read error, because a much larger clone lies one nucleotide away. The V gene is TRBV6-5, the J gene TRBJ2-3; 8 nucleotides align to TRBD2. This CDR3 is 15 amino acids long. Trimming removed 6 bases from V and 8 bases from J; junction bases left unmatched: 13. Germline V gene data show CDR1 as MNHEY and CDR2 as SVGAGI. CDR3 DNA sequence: TGTGCCAGCAGCCCTCCGGGACTAGAATCTGGTACGCAGTATTTT. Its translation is CASSPPGLESGTQYF.

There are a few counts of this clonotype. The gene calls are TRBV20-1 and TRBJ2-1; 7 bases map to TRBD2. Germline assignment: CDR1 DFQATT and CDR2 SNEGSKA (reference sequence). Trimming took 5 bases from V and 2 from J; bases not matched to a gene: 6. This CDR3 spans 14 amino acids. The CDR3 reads CSAERGRTYNEQFF. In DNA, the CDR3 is TGCAGTGCTGAGCGGGGACGAACCTACAATGAGCAGTTCTTC.

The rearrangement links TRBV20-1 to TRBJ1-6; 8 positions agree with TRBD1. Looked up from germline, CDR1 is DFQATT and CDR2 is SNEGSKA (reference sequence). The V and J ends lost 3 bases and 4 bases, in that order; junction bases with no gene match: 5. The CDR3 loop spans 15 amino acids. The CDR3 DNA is TGCAGTGCTAGGTACAGGGGGGCGTATAATTCACCCCTCCACTTT. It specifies CSARYRGAYNSPLHF.

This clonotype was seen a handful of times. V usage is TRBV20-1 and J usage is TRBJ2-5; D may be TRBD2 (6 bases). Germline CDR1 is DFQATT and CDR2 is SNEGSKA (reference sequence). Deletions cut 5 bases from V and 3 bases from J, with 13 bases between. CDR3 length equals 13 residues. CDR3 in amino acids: CSAQKLAEETQYF. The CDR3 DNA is TGCAGTGCTCAGAAGTTAGCGGAAGAGACCCAGTACTTC.

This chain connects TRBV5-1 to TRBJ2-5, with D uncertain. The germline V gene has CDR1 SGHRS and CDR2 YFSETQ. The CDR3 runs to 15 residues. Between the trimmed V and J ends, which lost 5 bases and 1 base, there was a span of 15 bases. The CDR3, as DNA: TGCGCCAGCAGAGGTGAACCAGGCCCCCAAGAGACCCAGTACTTC. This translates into CASRGEPGPQETQYF.

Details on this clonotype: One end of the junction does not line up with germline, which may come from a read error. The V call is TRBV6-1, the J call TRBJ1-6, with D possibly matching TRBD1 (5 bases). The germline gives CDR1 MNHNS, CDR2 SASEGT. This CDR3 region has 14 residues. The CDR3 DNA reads TGTGCCAGCAGTAAAGCTGGACATAGTTCACCCCTCCACTTT. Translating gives CASSKAGHSSPLHF.

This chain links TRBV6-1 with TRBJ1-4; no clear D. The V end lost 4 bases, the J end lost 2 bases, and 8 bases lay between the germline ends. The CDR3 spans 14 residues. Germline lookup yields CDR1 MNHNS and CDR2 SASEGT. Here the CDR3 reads CASSVGVTNEKLFF. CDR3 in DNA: TGTGCCAGCAGTGTCGGGGTGACTAATGAAAAACTGTTTTTT.

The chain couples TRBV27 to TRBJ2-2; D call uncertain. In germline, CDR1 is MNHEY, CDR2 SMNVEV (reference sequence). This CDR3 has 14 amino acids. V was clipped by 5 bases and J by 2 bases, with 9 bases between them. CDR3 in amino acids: CASSHFGNTGELFF. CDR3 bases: TGTGCCAGCAGTCACTTTGGAAACACCGGGGAGCTGTTTTTT.

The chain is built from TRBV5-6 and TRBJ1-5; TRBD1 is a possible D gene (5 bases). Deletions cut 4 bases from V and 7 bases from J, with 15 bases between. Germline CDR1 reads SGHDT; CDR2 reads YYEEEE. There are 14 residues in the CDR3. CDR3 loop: CASSTGPREQPQHF. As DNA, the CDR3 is TGTGCCAGCAGCACGGGACCCCGGGAACAGCCCCAGCATTTT.

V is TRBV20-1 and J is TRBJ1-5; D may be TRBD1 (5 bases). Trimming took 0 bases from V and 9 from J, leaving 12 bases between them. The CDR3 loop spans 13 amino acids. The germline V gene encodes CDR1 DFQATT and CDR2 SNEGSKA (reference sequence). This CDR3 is CSAREAGTSPQHF. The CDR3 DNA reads TGCAGTGCTAGAGAGGCAGGGACTTCGCCCCAGCATTTT.

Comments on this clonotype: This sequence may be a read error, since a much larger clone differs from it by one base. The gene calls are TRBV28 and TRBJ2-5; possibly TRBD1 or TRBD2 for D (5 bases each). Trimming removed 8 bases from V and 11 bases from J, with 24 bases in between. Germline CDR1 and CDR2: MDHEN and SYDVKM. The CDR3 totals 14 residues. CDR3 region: CASGSRALSVKQYF. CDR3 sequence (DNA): TGTGCCAGCGGGAGCAGGGCCCTCAGCGTGAAGCAGTACTTC.

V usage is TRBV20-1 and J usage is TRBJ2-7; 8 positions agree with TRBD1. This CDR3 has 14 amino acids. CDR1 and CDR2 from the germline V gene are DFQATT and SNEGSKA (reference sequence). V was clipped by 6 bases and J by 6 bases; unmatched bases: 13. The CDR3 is CSAAIQGAGGEQYF. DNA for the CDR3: TGCAGTGCGGCCATCCAGGGGGCCGGCGGCGAGCAGTACTTC.

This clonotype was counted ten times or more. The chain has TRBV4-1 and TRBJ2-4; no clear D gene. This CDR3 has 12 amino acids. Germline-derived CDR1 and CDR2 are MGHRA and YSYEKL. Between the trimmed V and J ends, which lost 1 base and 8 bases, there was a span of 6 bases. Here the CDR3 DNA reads TGCGCCAGCAGCCAAGCCGGGTACATTCAGTACTTC. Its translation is CASSQAGYIQYF.

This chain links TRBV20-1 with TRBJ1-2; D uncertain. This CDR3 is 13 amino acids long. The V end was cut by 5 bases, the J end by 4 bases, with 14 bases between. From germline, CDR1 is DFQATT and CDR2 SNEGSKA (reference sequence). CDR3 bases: TGCAGTGCTTTGAGGGCGGCACTCTATGGCTACACCTTC. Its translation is CSALRAALYGYTF.

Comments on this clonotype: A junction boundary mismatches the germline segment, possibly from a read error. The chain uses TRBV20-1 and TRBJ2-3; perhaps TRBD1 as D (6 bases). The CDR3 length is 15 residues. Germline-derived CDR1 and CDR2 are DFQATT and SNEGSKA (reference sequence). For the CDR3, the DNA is TGCAGTGCTTTTGACCCGGGACAATCAGGAGATGCGCAGTATTTT. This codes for CSAFDPGQSGDAQYF.

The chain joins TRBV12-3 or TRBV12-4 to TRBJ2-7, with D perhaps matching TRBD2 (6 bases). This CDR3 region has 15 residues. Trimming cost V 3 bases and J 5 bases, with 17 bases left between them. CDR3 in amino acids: CASSFMAGPGNEQYF. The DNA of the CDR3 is TGTGCCAGCAGTTTTATGGCGGGACCGGGGAACGAGCAGTACTTC.

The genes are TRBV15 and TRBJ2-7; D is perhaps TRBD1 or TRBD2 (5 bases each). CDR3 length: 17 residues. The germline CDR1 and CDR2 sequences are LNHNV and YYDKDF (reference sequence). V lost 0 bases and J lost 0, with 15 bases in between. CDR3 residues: CATSRDQGEWYSYEQYF. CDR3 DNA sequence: TGTGCCACCAGCAGAGATCAAGGGGAGTGGTACTCCTACGAGCAGTACTTC.